The 32 T cell receptor beta chains below all came from one sample that was sequenced in a study of blood T cell repertoires in COVID-19. Here immunoSEQ multiplex PCR was the method, and the copy in TCRdb shows in-frame clones only, minus some. This table holds 10,000 to 15,000 clones, approximately 80% found once. The sequenced material came from peripheral blood. The source is a human donor in a cohort sampled during active COVID-19.

The chain combines TRBV9 with TRBJ2-3; D gene unclear. Trimming removed 4 bases from V and 0 bases from J, with 12 bases in between. The CDR3 runs 15 residues. Looked up from germline, CDR1 is SGDLS and CDR2 is YYNGEE. CDR3 coding DNA: TGTGCCAGCAGCCCCCAGGTGACCAGCACAGATACGCAGTATTTT. Protein sequence: CASSPQVTSTDTQYF.

The rearrangement links TRBV18 to TRBJ2-7; a possible D gene is TRBD1 (5 bases). The CDR3 has 14 residues. Germline V lookup: CDR1 KGHSH, CDR2 LQKENI. Trimming removed 1 base from V and 0 bases from J, with 7 bases in between. CDR3 residues: CASSPQGLSYEQYF. The CDR3 DNA reads as TGTGCCAGCTCACCACAGGGGCTCTCCTACGAGCAGTACTTC.

The chain uses TRBV19 and TRBJ1-3; possible D gene TRBD1, 5 bases. V was shortened by 7 bases and J by 4 bases, with 14 bases between the two germline ends. Germline assignment: CDR1 LNHDA and CDR2 SQIVND (reference sequence). The CDR3 extends over 14 amino acids. The CDR3: CASKQSGVGNTIYF. The CDR3 DNA sequence: TGTGCCAGTAAACAATCGGGGGTCGGAAACACCATATATTTT.

This clone has a handful of counts. V gene TRBV5-1 combines with J gene TRBJ2-7, with 10 bases fitting TRBD1. The junction had 4 bases not matched to a gene; V was cut back by 0 bases and J by 4 bases. The CDR3 is made up of 15 amino acids. CDR1 and CDR2 (germline): SGHRS, YFSETQ. The CDR3 coding sequence is TGCGCCAGCAGCTTGGATAGGGACAGGGGATACGAGCAGTACTTC. Amino acid sequence: CASSLDRDRGYEQYF. Full variable domain (remainder filled in from reference TRBV5-1 and TRBJ2-7): KAGVTQTPRYLIKTRGQQVTLSCSPISGHRSVSWYQQTPGQGLQFLFEYFSETQRNKGNFPGRFSGRQFSNSRSEMNVSTLELGDSALYLCASSLDRDRGYEQYFGPGTRLTVT.

The chain combines TRBV7-5 with TRBJ2-1; the D call TRBD2 from the table was never checked on the DNA. TRBV7-5 is recorded as a pseudogene. This CDR3 is 15 amino acids long. CDR3 nucleotide sequence: TGTGCCAGAAGCTTAGACCTGAGCTCCTACAATGAGCAGTTCTTC. This encodes CARSLDLSSYNEQFF.

This chain joins TRBV5-1 and TRBJ2-1, with unresolved D. The CDR3 contains 14 residues. The germline V gene has CDR1 SGHRS and CDR2 YFSETQ. V lost 1 base and J 7 bases, leaving 12 bases between the germline ends. CDR3 DNA sequence: TGCGCCAGCAGCTTGACAGTACCCCCTAATGAGCAGTTCTTC. Protein sequence: CASSLTVPPNEQFF.

V and J are TRBV7-3 and TRBJ2-7; 9 bases fit TRBD1. The CDR3 extends over 15 amino acids. Germline CDR1 reads SGHTA; CDR2 reads FQGTGA. The V segment lost 4 bases and the J segment 0 bases; nucleotides outside the gene matches: 4. CDR3 region: CASSWGQGDSYEQYF. The CDR3 DNA follows: TGTGCCAGCAGCTGGGGACAGGGTGACTCCTACGAGCAGTACTTC. The whole variable domain, filled in from reference TRBV7-3 and TRBJ2-7, reads GAGVSQTPSNKVTEKGKYVELRCDPISGHTALYWYRQSLGQGPEFLIYFQGTGAADDSGLPNDRFFAVRPEGSVSTLKIQRTERGDSAVYLCASSWGQGDSYEQYFGPGTRLTVT.

The table lists this clone with a count of one. The CDR3 DNA reads as TGTGCCAGCACCAAACAGGGGTGGGACACTGAAGCTTTCTTT. Amino acid sequence: CASTKQGWDTEAFF. The rearrangement links TRBV6-6 to TRBJ1-1, with TRBD1 matching 7 bases. Germline loops: CDR1 MNHNY, CDR2 SVGAGI (reference sequence). V gave up 7 bases and J gave up 3 bases; unmatched junction bases: 8. This CDR3 is 14 amino acids long.

The rearrangement joins TRBV3-1 (or the pseudogene TRBV3-2) to TRBJ2-3; D possibly corresponds to TRBD2 (6 bases). The CDR3 runs to 13 residues. CDR1 is LGHDT and CDR2 is YNNKEL in the germline V gene (reference sequence). The V and J ends lost 4 bases and 6 bases respectively, with 11 bases between them. The CDR3 DNA is TGTGCCAGCAGCCTCATGGCGGGGGATACGCAGTATTTT. The encoded protein is CASSLMAGDTQYF.

Sample share makes this clone medium-sized. V and J are TRBV2 and TRBJ2-6; TRBD1 agrees at 8 bases. CDR1 and CDR2 (germline): SNHLY, FYNNEI. The J segment lost 6 bases and the V segment lost 6 bases, leaving 25 bases of the junction unmatched. This CDR3 comprises 21 residues. For the CDR3, the DNA is TGTGCCAGCAGAGAACGGCGGGGACAGGTGCTTGTGAACCTGGAGGCCAACGTCCTGACTTTC. This codes for CASRERRGQVLVNLEANVLTF.

This clone was seen once. V usage is TRBV27 and J usage is TRBJ1-4; TRBD1 is a possible D gene (6 bases). Germline V gene sequence: CDR1 MNHEY, CDR2 SMNVEV (reference sequence). V lost 5 bases and J 7 bases, leaving 17 bases between the germline ends. This CDR3 has 15 residues. This CDR3 is CASSPQGRVGEKLFF. DNA for the CDR3: TGTGCCAGCAGTCCACAGGGTAGGGTGGGTGAAAAACTGTTTTTT.

This chain joins TRBV5-1 and TRBJ2-7; 12 bases map to TRBD1. Looked up from germline, CDR1 is SGHRS and CDR2 is YFSETQ. This CDR3 has 15 residues. Trimming cost V 4 bases and J 7 bases; bases outside gene matches: 9. The CDR3 DNA is TGCGCCAGCAGCGTACGGGACAGGGGGCAGGGGGAGCAGTACTTC. Amino acid sequence: CASSVRDRGQGEQYF.

This clone occurred a few times. The V and J genes are TRBV7-9 and TRBJ1-1; TRBD1 aligns across 9 bases. Germline CDR1 and CDR2: SEHNR and FQNEAQ (reference sequence). The CDR3 spans 14 residues. Trimming at V came to 5 bases and at J to 6 bases, leaving 7 bases not matched to a gene. CDR3 DNA sequence: TGTGCCAGCAGCATAGGTACAGGGGGCTCTGAAGCTTTCTTT. This encodes CASSIGTGGSEAFF.

This clone turned up a few times. The chain is built from TRBV11-2 and TRBJ2-1; a weak D match, TRBD2 (6 bases). CDR1 and CDR2 from the germline V gene are SGHAT and FQNNGV. The V end was cut by 3 bases, the J end by 10 bases, with 19 bases between. CDR3 length: 15 amino acids. As DNA, the CDR3 is TGTGCCAGCAGCTTTTCCCCATTTCGGGGGACGGAGCAGTTCTTC. Its protein product is CASSFSPFRGTEQFF.

The rearrangement joins TRBV4-3 to TRBJ1-2, with D possibly TRBD1 on 6 matching bases. CDR1 and CDR2 (germline): LGHNA, YSLEER. The CDR3 length is 16 residues. V dropped 1 base and J dropped 7 bases, with 19 bases sitting between them. The CDR3 spells CASSQAGVGRLGGYTF. DNA for the CDR3: TGCGCCAGCAGCCAAGCAGGGGTCGGGAGGCTGGGTGGCTACACCTTC.

The chain combines TRBV19 with TRBJ1-2; D is unclear. V lost 1 base, J lost 6 bases, and 15 bases lay in between. CDR1 is LNHDA and CDR2 is SQIVND in the germline V gene (reference sequence). This CDR3 region has 15 residues. In nucleotides, the CDR3 is TGTGCCAGTAGTATAGCCTCAAGGAGGGTGGATGGCTACACCTTC. Protein: CASSIASRRVDGYTF.

This chain uses TRBV2 with TRBJ1-1, with D unresolved. The CDR3 loop spans 9 amino acids. Per the germline V gene, CDR1 is SNHLY and CDR2 is FYNNEI. Trimming left V 7 bases short and J 14 bases short, with 11 bases between. The CDR3 loop reads CASNFDSFF. CDR3 nucleotides: TGTGCCAGCAATTTTGACTCATTCTTT.

This clone was seen only once. The genes are TRBV5-6 and TRBJ1-5, with TRBD1 matching 9 bases. In germline, CDR1 is SGHDT, CDR2 YYEEEE. Trimming removed 2 bases from V and 3 bases from J; junction bases left unmatched: 3. The CDR3 contains 15 residues. The CDR3 bases are TGTGCCAGCAGCTTTGGACAGGGGTACAATCAGCCCCAGCATTTT. Its translation: CASSFGQGYNQPQHF.

V and J are TRBV11-2 and TRBJ1-4; TRBD1 matches 11 bases. This CDR3 spans 15 amino acids. After removal of 5 bases from V and 8 bases from J, the junction contained 7 bases not matched to a gene. The germline V gene encodes CDR1 SGHAT and CDR2 FQNNGV. CDR3 protein: CASSARDRGYEKLFF. The CDR3 nucleotides read TGTGCCAGCAGCGCCCGGGACAGGGGGTACGAAAAACTGTTTTTT. The complete variable domain, with remaining parts taken from reference TRBV11-2 and TRBJ1-4, reads EAGVAQSPRYKIIEKRQSVAFWCNPISGHATLYWYQQILGQGPKLLIQFQNNGVVDDSQLPKDRFSAERLKGVDSTLKIQPAKLEDSAVYLCASSARDRGYEKLFFGSGTQLSVL.

V is TRBV15 and J is TRBJ1-1; TRBD1 agrees at 10 bases. CDR3 length: 18 residues. The ends lost 1 base at V and 5 bases at J; junction bases unmatched: 13. Germline-derived CDR1 and CDR2 are LNHNV and YYDKDF (reference sequence). The CDR3: CATSRASPGQGSWTEAFF. CDR3 in DNA: TGTGCCACCAGCAGAGCGAGCCCGGGACAGGGGTCTTGGACTGAAGCTTTCTTT.

The gene calls are TRBV7-3 and TRBJ2-5; maybe TRBD2 (5 bases). V shed 5 bases and J shed 4 bases, with 11 bases lying between them. Germline loops: CDR1 SGHTA, CDR2 FQGTGA. The CDR3 is made up of 13 amino acids. Here the CDR3 reads CASSVAEGETQYF. The CDR3 DNA is TGTGCCAGCAGCGTTGCCGAGGGAGAGACCCAGTACTTC. The full variable domain, in which reference TRBV7-3 and TRBJ2-5 provide the parts outside the CDR3, is GAGVSQTPSNKVTEKGKYVELRCDPISGHTALYWYRQSLGQGPEFLIYFQGTGAADDSGLPNDRFFAVRPEGSVSTLKIQRTERGDSAVYLCASSVAEGETQYFGPGTRLLVL.

The chain carries TRBV24-1 and TRBJ1-2, with 7 bases lining up with TRBD1. The V and J ends lost 7 bases and 8 bases, in that order; junction bases with no gene match: 9. This CDR3 has 13 residues. The germline V gene has CDR1 KGHDR and CDR2 SFDVKD. The CDR3 loop reads CATRDTGAGGYTF. CDR3 DNA: TGTGCCACCAGGGATACAGGGGCGGGGGGCTACACCTTC.

The V gene is TRBV6-1, the J gene TRBJ2-3; 9 bases match TRBD1. The CDR3 is made up of 16 amino acids. Germline assignment: CDR1 MNHNS and CDR2 SASEGT. V dropped 1 base and J dropped 5; count of bases not matched to a gene: 7. Here the CDR3 DNA reads TGTGCCAGCAGTGAAGGGGACAGGGTTTGGGGAGATACGCAGTATTTT. Translation: CASSEGDRVWGDTQYF.

This chain connects TRBV15 to TRBJ2-1; perhaps TRBD2 as D (5 bases). Germline values: CDR1 LNHNV, CDR2 YYDKDF (reference sequence). The CDR3 is 14 amino acids. V lost 0 bases, J lost 8 bases, and 11 bases lay in between. The CDR3 spells CATSRDSGTYEQFF. In DNA form, the CDR3 reads TGTGCCACCAGCAGAGATTCGGGAACCTATGAGCAGTTCTTC.

The chain employs TRBV6-6 and TRBJ1-5; weak D call: TRBD1 (5 bases). The CDR3 runs to 17 residues. Germline CDR1 and CDR2: MNHNY and SVGAGI (reference sequence). The germline V and J ends were trimmed by 5 bases and 4 bases, with 21 bases remaining between them. CDR3 sequence reads: CASSPGLGLFGNQPQHF. CDR3 DNA: TGTGCCAGCAGTCCCGGCCTGGGACTTTTCGGGAATCAGCCCCAGCATTTT.

The rearrangement uses TRBV10-3 and TRBJ1-1; 12 nucleotides line up with TRBD1. The CDR3 extends over 16 amino acids. V shed 1 base and J 11 bases; nucleotides not matched to a gene: 11. The V gene's germline CDR1 is ENHRY and CDR2 SYGVKD. The CDR3: CAISEFEFVGTGGAFF. The CDR3 nucleotides read TGTGCCATCAGTGAGTTCGAATTTGTTGGGACAGGGGGCGCTTTCTTT.

The chain employs TRBV30 and TRBJ1-2; 9 nucleotides agree with TRBD1. Germline assignment: CDR1 GTSNPN and CDR2 SVGIG (reference sequence). The CDR3 runs 14 residues. Trimming removed 0 bases from V and 8 bases from J; junction bases left unmatched: 7. The CDR3: CAWSVFGGQGGYTF. Written as DNA, the CDR3 is TGTGCCTGGAGTGTATTCGGGGGACAGGGAGGCTACACCTTC.

The chain joins TRBV6-6 to TRBJ1-6; 9 positions match TRBD1. Unmatched junction bases numbered 13, after V lost 7 bases and J lost 0 bases. Germline V gives CDR1 MNHNY, CDR2 SVGAGI (reference sequence). This CDR3 spans 19 amino acids. CDR3 bases: TGTGCCAGCACTCCATCCGGGACAGGGCTTAGCTCCTATAATTCACCCCTCCACTTT. This codes for CASTPSGTGLSSYNSPLHF.

This chain uses TRBV7-6 with TRBJ2-1; 10 bases agree with TRBD1. Germline CDR1 is SGHVS and CDR2 is FNYEAQ. This CDR3 has 17 amino acids. V shed 5 bases and J 9 bases; nucleotides not matched to a gene: 16. The CDR3 reads CASSPRIDRGRVPEQFF. In DNA form, the CDR3 reads TGTGCCAGCAGCCCGAGAATAGACAGGGGGCGTGTACCTGAGCAGTTCTTC.

V is TRBV30 and J is TRBJ2-7; the match to TRBD2 covers 15 bases. The CDR3 contains 17 residues. Germline-derived CDR1 and CDR2 are GTSNPN and SVGIG (reference sequence). V was clipped by 4 bases and J by 2 bases; unmatched bases: 9. The CDR3 bases are TGTGCCTGGACCGGGACTAGCGGGGGGCCTAGGCCCTACGAGCAGTACTTC. This codes for CAWTGTSGGPRPYEQYF.

In the case of this clone: This sample also contains other DNA sequences that code for the same CDR3. The gene calls are TRBV7-3 and TRBJ2-7; 7 positions agree with TRBD1. CDR3 size: 15 residues. V lost 2 bases and J lost 2; bases outside the gene matches: 6. Per the germline V gene, CDR1 is SGHTA and CDR2 is FQGTGA. CDR3 loop: CASSLGPQGAYEQYF. The CDR3 bases are TGTGCCAGCAGCTTAGGGCCCCAGGGGGCCTACGAGCAGTACTTC.

The chain joins TRBV28 to TRBJ1-3, with D hard to call. The CDR3 is made up of 16 amino acids. V gave up 2 bases and J gave up 0 bases, with 11 bases separating them. Per the germline V gene, CDR1 is MDHEN and CDR2 is SYDVKM. CDR3 sequence reads: CASSLIRRPSGNTIYF. For the CDR3, the DNA is TGTGCCAGCAGTTTAATCCGCAGGCCCTCTGGAAACACCATATATTTT. Full variable domain (remainder filled in from reference TRBV28 and TRBJ1-3): DVKVTQSSRYLVKRTGEKVFLECVQDMDHENMFWYRQDPGLGLRLIYFSYDVKMKEKGDIPEGYSVSREKKERFSLILESASTNQTSMYLCASSLIRRPSGNTIYFGEGSWLTVV.